These 9 T cell receptor beta chains were sequenced from one sample in a study of cytomegalovirus exposure and HLA in healthy donors. The repertoire was sequenced with immunoSEQ multiplex PCR; TCRdb's copy has only in-frame clones and lacks some. The sample includes some 130,000 clones, 70% to 85% seen only once; the top ten take 25% to 30%. The sample consisted of PBMCs. The receptors here all came from a man aged 25 to 45 in good health and CMV-seropositive.

The chain carries TRBV5-5 and TRBJ2-7; 8 bases are shared with TRBD1. V lost 0 bases to trimming and J lost 2 bases; unmatched junction nucleotides: 1. Per germline, CDR1 SGHKS and CDR2 YYEKEE (reference sequence). CDR3 length: 14 residues. CDR3 loop: CASSLGTGTYEQYF. The CDR3 DNA is TGTGCCAGCAGCTTGGGGACAGGGACCTACGAGCAGTACTTC.

This clone was recorded only once. This chain connects TRBV4-1 to TRBJ1-1; D not resolved. V lost 0 bases and J 1 base, leaving 21 bases between the germline ends. CDR3 length equals 19 residues. Germline CDR1 MGHRA, CDR2 YSYEKL. CDR3 sequence (DNA): TGCGCCAGCAGCCAAGATATGCGGGGTATAGGTGCGAAGAACACTGAAGCTTTCTTT. It is translated as CASSQDMRGIGAKNTEAFF.

This clone was seen just once. The chain carries TRBV6-4 and TRBJ1-4; D gene uncertain. The germline V gene has CDR1 MRHNA and CDR2 SNTAGT. This CDR3 has 13 residues. Trimming took off 5 bases at V and 8 bases at J, with 12 bases between the two ends. CDR3 nucleotide sequence: TGTGCCAGCAGTCCGGAGGGTGGGGAAAAACTGTTTTTT. Translated: CASSPEGGEKLFF.

The J gene is TRBJ1-2, the V gene TRBV28; 8 bases match TRBD1. This CDR3 is built from 13 residues. The V segment lost 6 bases and the J segment 4 bases; nucleotides outside the gene matches: 4. Germline CDR1 and CDR2: MDHEN and SYDVKM. CDR3 bases: TGTGCCAGCAGACCAGGGGGCAGCTATGGCTACACCTTC. Encoded protein: CASRPGGSYGYTF.

The V and J genes are TRBV2 and TRBJ1-5; D is unresolved. Trimming removed 6 bases from V and 2 bases from J, with 23 bases in between. The CDR3 has 18 residues. The V gene's germline CDR1 is SNHLY and CDR2 FYNNEI. CDR3 sequence: CASSVFPGQTPGNQPQHF. Here the CDR3 DNA reads TGTGCCAGCAGCGTCTTTCCGGGTCAAACCCCTGGCAATCAGCCCCAGCATTTT.

This chain connects TRBV5-6 to TRBJ2-1; 9 bases align to TRBD2. V dropped 3 bases and J dropped 15; count of bases not matched to a gene: 13. The CDR3 consists of 14 residues. Per the germline V gene, CDR1 is SGHDT and CDR2 is YYEEEE. This chain's CDR3 is CASSYGNSGSWWFF. The CDR3, as DNA: TGTGCCAGCAGCTACGGAAATAGCGGGAGTTGGTGGTTCTTC.

The chain carries TRBV7-8 and TRBJ2-3, with TRBD2 matching 12 bases. The CDR3 is 20 residues long. Germline-derived CDR1 and CDR2 are SGHVS and FQNEAQ. The V segment lost 5 bases and the J segment 0 bases; nucleotides outside the gene matches: 15. The CDR3 region has the DNA TGTGCCAGCAGCCCTCTTAGGGCACTAGCGGGGGGCAGGAGCACAGATACGCAGTATTTT. Protein: CASSPLRALAGGRSTDTQYF.

The chain couples TRBV5-1 to TRBJ2-1, with 11 bases that match TRBD2. The CDR3 covers 15 residues. Germline loops: CDR1 SGHRS, CDR2 YFSETQ. V was clipped by 2 bases and J by 9 bases; unmatched bases: 7. The CDR3, as DNA: TGCGCCAGCAGCTTCCTAGCGGGAGGATCGGGTGAGCAGTTCTTC. It specifies CASSFLAGGSGEQFF. The full variable domain, rest sourced from reference TRBV5-1 and TRBJ2-1, is KAGVTQTPRYLIKTRGQQVTLSCSPISGHRSVSWYQQTPGQGLQFLFEYFSETQRNKGNFPGRFSGRQFSNSRSEMNVSTLELGDSALYLCASSFLAGGSGEQFFGPGTRLTVL.

The chain employs TRBV6-6 and TRBJ2-3; 10 bases match TRBD2. There are 16 residues in the CDR3. With V trimmed by 5 bases and J by 3 bases, 8 bases remained unmatched. Per germline, CDR1 MNHNY and CDR2 SVGAGI (reference sequence). CDR3 loop: CASSPWASGSTDTQYF. CDR3 coding DNA: TGTGCCAGCAGTCCTTGGGCTAGCGGGAGTACAGATACGCAGTATTTT.